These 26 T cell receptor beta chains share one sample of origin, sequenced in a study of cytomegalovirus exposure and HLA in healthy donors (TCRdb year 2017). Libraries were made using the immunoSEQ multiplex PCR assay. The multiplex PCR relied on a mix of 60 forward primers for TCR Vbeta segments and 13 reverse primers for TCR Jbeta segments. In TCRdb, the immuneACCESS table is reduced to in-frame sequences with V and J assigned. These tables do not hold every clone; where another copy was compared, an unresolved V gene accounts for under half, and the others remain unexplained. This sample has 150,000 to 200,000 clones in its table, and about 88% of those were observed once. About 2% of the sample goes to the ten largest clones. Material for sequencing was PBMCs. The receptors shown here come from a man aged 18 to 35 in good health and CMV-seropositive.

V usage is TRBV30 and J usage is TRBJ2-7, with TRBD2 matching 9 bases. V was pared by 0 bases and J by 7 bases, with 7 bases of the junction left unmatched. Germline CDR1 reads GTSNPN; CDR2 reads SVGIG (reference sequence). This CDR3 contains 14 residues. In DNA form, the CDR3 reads TGTGCCTGGAGTGTGGGTCTGCGGGGGGGGGAGCAGTACTTC. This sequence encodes CAWSVGLRGGEQYF.

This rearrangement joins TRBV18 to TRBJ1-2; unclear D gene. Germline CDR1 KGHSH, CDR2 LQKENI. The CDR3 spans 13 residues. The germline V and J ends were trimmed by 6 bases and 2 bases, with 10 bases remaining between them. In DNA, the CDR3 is TGTGCCAGCTCTCCGGCACAGAACTATGGCTACACCTTC. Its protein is CASSPAQNYGYTF.

The CDR3 spells CASSSYRDTYGYTF. CDR3 nucleotide sequence: TGTGCCAGTAGTAGCTACCGGGACACCTATGGCTACACCTTC. The gene calls are TRBV19 and TRBJ1-2; a weak D match, TRBD1 (6 bases). The CDR3 runs 14 residues. Germline assignment: CDR1 LNHDA and CDR2 SQIVND (reference sequence). Trimming shortened V by 4 bases and J by 4 bases, and 13 bases separated the two germline ends.

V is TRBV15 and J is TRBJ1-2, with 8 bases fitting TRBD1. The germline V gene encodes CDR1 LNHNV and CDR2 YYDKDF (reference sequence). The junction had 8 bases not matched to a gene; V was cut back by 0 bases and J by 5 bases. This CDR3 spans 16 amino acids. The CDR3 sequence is CATSRDPQGAVYGYTF. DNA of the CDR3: TGTGCCACCAGCAGAGATCCCCAGGGGGCAGTTTATGGCTACACCTTC.

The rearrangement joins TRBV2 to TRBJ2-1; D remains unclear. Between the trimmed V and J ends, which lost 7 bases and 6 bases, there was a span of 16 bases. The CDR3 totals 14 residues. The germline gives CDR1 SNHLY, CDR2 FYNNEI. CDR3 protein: CASKRLESRNEQFF. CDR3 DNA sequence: TGTGCCAGCAAGAGATTAGAGTCCCGCAATGAGCAGTTCTTC.

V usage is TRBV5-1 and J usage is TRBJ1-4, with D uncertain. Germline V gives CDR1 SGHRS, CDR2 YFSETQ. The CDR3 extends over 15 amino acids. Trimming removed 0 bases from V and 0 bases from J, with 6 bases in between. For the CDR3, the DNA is TGCGCCAGCAGCTTGGGGCAAGCAACTAATGAAAAACTGTTTTTT. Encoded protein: CASSLGQATNEKLFF. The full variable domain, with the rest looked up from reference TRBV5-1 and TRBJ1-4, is KAGVTQTPRYLIKTRGQQVTLSCSPISGHRSVSWYQQTPGQGLQFLFEYFSETQRNKGNFPGRFSGRQFSNSRSEMNVSTLELGDSALYLCASSLGQATNEKLFFGSGTQLSVL.

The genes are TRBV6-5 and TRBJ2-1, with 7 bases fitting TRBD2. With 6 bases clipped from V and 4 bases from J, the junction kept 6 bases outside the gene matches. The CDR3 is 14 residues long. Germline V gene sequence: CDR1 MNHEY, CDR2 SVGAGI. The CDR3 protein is CASSGGGDYNEQFF. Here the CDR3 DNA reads TGTGCCAGCAGCGGCGGGGGAGATTACAATGAGCAGTTCTTC.

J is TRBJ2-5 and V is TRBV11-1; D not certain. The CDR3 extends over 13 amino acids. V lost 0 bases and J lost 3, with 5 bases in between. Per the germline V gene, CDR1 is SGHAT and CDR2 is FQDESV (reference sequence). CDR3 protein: CASSLAQKETQYF. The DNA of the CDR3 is TGTGCCAGCAGCTTAGCCCAGAAAGAGACCCAGTACTTC.

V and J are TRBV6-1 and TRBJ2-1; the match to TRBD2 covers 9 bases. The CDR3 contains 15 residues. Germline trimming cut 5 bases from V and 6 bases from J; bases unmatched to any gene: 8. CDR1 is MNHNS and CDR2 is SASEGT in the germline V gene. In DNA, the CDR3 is TGTGCCAGCAGTTTTCGCGGGGGGGGTCGCAATGAGCAGTTCTTC. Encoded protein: CASSFRGGGRNEQFF.

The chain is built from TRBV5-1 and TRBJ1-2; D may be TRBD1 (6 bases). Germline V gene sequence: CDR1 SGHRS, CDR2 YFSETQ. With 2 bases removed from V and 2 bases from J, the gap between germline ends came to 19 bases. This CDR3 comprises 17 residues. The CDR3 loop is CASSFGGGDPINYGYTF. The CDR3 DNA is TGCGCCAGCAGCTTCGGGGGGGGCGATCCGATAAACTATGGCTACACCTTC.

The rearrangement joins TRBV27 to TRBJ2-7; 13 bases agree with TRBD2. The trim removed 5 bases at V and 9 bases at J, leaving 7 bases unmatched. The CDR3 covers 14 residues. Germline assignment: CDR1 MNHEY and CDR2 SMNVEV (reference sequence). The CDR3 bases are TGTGCCAGCAGTCCAGGACTAGCGGGGGAGGCGCAGTACTTC. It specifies CASSPGLAGEAQYF.

CDR3 protein: CAISEVPGGGMGETQYF. Written as DNA, the CDR3 is TGTGCCATCAGTGAAGTTCCGGGGGGGGGCATGGGGGAGACCCAGTACTTC. J is TRBJ2-5 and V is TRBV10-3, with 8 bases that match TRBD2. Trimming cost V 3 bases and J 5 bases; bases outside gene matches: 14. Germline CDR1 reads ENHRY; CDR2 reads SYGVKD. The CDR3 contains 17 residues.

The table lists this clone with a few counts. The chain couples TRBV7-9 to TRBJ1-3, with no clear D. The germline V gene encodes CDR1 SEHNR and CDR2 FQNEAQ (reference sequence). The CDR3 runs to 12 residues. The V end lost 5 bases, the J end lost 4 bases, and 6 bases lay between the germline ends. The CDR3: CASSATGNTIYF. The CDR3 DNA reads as TGTGCCAGCAGCGCCACAGGAAACACCATATATTTT.

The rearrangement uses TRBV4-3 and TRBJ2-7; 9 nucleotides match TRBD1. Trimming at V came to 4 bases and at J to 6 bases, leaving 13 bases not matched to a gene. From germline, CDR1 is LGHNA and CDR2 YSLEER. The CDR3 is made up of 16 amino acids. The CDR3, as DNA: TGCGCCAGCAGCCGGACTGGGGATGGGACAGGGACCGAGCAGTACTTC. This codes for CASSRTGDGTGTEQYF.

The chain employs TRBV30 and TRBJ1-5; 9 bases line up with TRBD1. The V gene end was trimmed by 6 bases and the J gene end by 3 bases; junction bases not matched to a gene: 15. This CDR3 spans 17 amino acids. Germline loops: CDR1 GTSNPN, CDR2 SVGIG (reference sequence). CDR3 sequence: CACSSTGGIGANQPQHF. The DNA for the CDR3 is TGTGCCTGTTCTTCGACAGGGGGTATTGGTGCCAATCAGCCCCAGCATTTT.

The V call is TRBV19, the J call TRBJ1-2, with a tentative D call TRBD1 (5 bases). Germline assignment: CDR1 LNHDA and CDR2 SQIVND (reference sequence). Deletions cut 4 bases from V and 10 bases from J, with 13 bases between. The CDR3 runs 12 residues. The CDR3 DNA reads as TGTGCCAGTAGTACTTTCGACAGTCTCTACACCTTC. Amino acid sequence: CASSTFDSLYTF.

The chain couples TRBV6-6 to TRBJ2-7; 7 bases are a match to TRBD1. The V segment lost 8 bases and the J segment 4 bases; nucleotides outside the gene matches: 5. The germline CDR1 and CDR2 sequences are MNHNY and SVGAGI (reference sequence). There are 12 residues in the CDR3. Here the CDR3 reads CASRQGDYEQYF. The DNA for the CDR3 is TGTGCCAGCCGACAGGGAGATTACGAGCAGTACTTC.

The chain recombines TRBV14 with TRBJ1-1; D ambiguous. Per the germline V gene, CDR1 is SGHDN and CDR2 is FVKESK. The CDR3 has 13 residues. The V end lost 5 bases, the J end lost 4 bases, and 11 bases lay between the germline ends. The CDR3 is CASSIAGGTEAFF. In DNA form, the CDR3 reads TGTGCCAGCAGCATTGCTGGCGGCACTGAAGCTTTCTTT.

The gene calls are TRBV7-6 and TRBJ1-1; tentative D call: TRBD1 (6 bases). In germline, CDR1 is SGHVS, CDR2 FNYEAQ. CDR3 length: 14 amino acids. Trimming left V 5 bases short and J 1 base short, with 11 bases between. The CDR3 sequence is CASSRGGWNTEAFF. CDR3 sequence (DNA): TGTGCCAGCAGCCGGGGGGGCTGGAACACTGAAGCTTTCTTT.

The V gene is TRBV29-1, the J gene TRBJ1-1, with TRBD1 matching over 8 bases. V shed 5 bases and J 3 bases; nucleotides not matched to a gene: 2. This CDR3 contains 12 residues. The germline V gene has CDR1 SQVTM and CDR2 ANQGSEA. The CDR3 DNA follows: TGCAGCGTTCCAGGGGGCCACACTGAAGCTTTCTTT. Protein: CSVPGGHTEAFF.

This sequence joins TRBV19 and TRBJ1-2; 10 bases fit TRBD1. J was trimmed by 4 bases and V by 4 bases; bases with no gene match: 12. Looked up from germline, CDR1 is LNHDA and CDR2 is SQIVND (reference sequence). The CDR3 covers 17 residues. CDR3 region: CASSSLRQGALGYGYTF. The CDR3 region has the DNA TGTGCCAGTAGTAGTCTGAGACAGGGGGCATTGGGCTATGGCTACACCTTC.

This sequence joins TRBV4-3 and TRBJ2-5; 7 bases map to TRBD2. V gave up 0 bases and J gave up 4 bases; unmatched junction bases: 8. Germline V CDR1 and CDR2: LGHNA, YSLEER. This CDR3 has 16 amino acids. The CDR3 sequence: CASSQDGGGYGETQYF. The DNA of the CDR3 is TGCGCCAGCAGCCAAGATGGCGGGGGTTACGGAGAGACCCAGTACTTC.

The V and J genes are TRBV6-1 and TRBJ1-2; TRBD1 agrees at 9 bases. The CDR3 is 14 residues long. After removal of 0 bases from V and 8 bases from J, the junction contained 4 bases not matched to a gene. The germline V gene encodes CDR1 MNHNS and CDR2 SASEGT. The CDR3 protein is CASSEARTGVGYTF. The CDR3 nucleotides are TGTGCCAGCAGTGAAGCAAGGACAGGGGTCGGCTACACCTTC.

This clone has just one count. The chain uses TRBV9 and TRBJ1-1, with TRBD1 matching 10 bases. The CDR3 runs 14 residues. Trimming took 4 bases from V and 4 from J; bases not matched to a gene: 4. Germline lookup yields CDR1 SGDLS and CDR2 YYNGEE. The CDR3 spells CASSTGTGVTEAFF. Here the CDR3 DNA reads TGTGCCAGCAGCACGGGGACAGGGGTCACTGAAGCTTTCTTT.

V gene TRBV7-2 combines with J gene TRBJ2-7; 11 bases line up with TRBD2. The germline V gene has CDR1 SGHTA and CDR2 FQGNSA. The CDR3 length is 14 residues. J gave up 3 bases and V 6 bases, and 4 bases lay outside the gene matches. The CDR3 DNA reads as TGTGCCAGCAGACTTAGCGGGGGGGACTACGAGCAGTACTTC. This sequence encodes CASRLSGGDYEQYF.

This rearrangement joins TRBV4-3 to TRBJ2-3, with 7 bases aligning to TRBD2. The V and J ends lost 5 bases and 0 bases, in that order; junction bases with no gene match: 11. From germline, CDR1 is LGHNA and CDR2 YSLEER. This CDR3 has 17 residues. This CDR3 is CASSEGEGLSSTDTQYF. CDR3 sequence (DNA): TGCGCCAGCAGCGAAGGGGAGGGACTCTCTAGCACAGATACGCAGTATTTT.